The 9 T cell receptor beta chains reported below all come from one sample, sequenced in a study of shared clonotypes between healthy human individuals. Sequenced by immunoSEQ multiplex PCR; TCRdb stores in-frame clones only, minus some. The sample holds approximately 740,000 clones; 74% are singletons and the top ten take under 2%. Sequenced sample: memory CD4+ T cells sorted from blood. Subset in this sample: CD45RA-negative fraction. The receptors were gathered from a woman under 40 in good health.

The genes are TRBV28 and TRBJ2-7, with 8 bases lining up with TRBD1. This CDR3 region has 15 residues. The germline CDR1 and CDR2 sequences are MDHEN and SYDVKM. With V trimmed by 7 bases and J by 2 bases, 10 bases remained unmatched. The CDR3 sequence: CASILSGGVAYEQYF. CDR3 DNA: TGTGCCAGCATTCTCTCAGGGGGCGTCGCCTACGAGCAGTACTTC.

This clone showed up just a few times. The V and J genes are TRBV2 and TRBJ2-4, with D tentatively TRBD1 (5 bases). The CDR3 spans 15 residues. V gave up 4 bases and J gave up 3 bases, with 13 bases separating them. The V gene's germline CDR1 is SNHLY and CDR2 FYNNEI. The CDR3 is CASSAATVLKNIQYF. CDR3 coding DNA: TGTGCCAGCAGTGCCGCGACAGTCCTCAAAAACATTCAGTACTTC.

The chain uses TRBV18 and TRBJ2-7; 8 nucleotides line up with TRBD1. The CDR3 loop spans 15 amino acids. Germline CDR1 KGHSH, CDR2 LQKENI. Trimming took 6 bases from V and 5 from J; bases not matched to a gene: 12. The CDR3 nucleotides read TGTGCCAGCTCTCCTAAGGGGGCAGGGGGCAACGAGCAGTACTTC. This encodes CASSPKGAGGNEQYF.

This clone was seen many times. The CDR3 sequence is CAISDRIPPYEQYF. CDR3 coding DNA: TGTGCCATCAGTGACCGTATACCCCCCTACGAGCAGTACTTC. This chain connects TRBV10-3 to TRBJ2-7; D is undetermined. The CDR3 runs 14 residues. Germline CDR1 reads ENHRY; CDR2 reads SYGVKD. V was clipped by 3 bases and J by 2 bases, with 11 bases between them.

V and J are TRBV10-3 and TRBJ1-5, with 7 bases that match TRBD1. This CDR3 region has 14 residues. The trim removed 4 bases at V and 5 bases at J, leaving 5 bases unmatched. CDR1 is ENHRY and CDR2 is SYGVKD in the germline V gene. CDR3 in amino acids: CAISAGTAYQPQHF. Written as DNA, the CDR3 is TGTGCCATCAGTGCAGGGACAGCTTATCAGCCCCAGCATTTT.

This chain uses TRBV27 with TRBJ2-7; D gene uncertain. The CDR3 extends over 13 amino acids. CDR1 and CDR2 from the germline V gene are MNHEY and SMNVEV (reference sequence). The V gene lost 6 bases and the J gene lost 12 bases, with 21 bases spanning the gap. Here the CDR3 DNA reads TGTGCCAGCAGCCTAATTCGGACGGCTACGCTGTACTTC. The encoded protein is CASSLIRTATLYF.

The table lists this clone with a count of one. The chain carries TRBV2 and TRBJ2-2, with 7 bases lining up with TRBD2. Unmatched junction bases numbered 9, after V lost 5 bases and J lost 6 bases. The CDR3 sequence is 15 residues long. Germline assignment: CDR1 SNHLY and CDR2 FYNNEI. The CDR3 sequence is CASSKLASGAGELFF. CDR3 DNA: TGTGCCAGCAGTAAACTAGCGAGTGGCGCCGGGGAGCTGTTTTTT.

This chain links TRBV5-1 with TRBJ1-2; unclear D gene. Germline-derived CDR1 and CDR2 are SGHRS and YFSETQ. V gave up 1 base and J gave up 3 bases, with 10 bases separating them. The CDR3 spans 14 residues. The CDR3 DNA is TGCGCCAGCAGCTTGCTGGGGTCTGACTATGGCTACACCTTC. As protein: CASSLLGSDYGYTF.

The V and J genes are TRBV25-1 and TRBJ2-7, with no clear D. This CDR3 spans 18 amino acids. The germline gives CDR1 MGHDK, CDR2 SYGVNS. The V end lost 2 bases, the J end lost 0 bases, and 20 bases lay between the germline ends. CDR3 sequence (DNA): TGTGCCAGCAGTGAACCACCCACTGAGCGTACACACTCCTACGAGCAGTACTTC. This gives the protein CASSEPPTERTHSYEQYF.